This T cell receptor beta chain was found in a study of CD8 T cells in ankylosing spondylitis. This clonotype has ten or more counts. Antigen unknown. The germline CDR1 and CDR2 sequences are SGHRS and YFSETQ. CDR3 length equals 14 residues. Trimming cost V 4 bases and J 2 bases, with 12 bases left between them. Quantitative 5'-RACE with molecular barcodes was used to make the TCR beta libraries. TCRdb re-called the 5' RACE reads through MiXCR, storing one row per CDR3 protein. The sample consists of a few hundred thousand distinct CDR3 sequences, approximately 20% of them appearing once. General study results and limits: A TCR beta motif of about eight highly homologous variants appeared characteristic of ankylosing spondylitis blood. Some motif variants were previously reported in reactive arthritis synovial fluid and blood. As reported, disease-linked clones showed significant enrichment in matched ankylosing spondylitis synovial fluid.

This clonotype was sampled from a male donor with ankylosing spondylitis. This chain joins TRBV5-1 and TRBJ2-5; D gene unclear. Sequencing was done on a sample of blood, either unsorted or a sorted T cell fraction (not recorded which). The CDR3 DNA sequence: TGCGCCAGCAGCCCAGGCATAATTCAAGAGACCCAGTACTTC. Amino acid sequence: CASSPGIIQETQYF.